A single sample gave rise to the 32 T cell receptor beta chains below, sequenced in a study of cytomegalovirus exposure and HLA in healthy donors. PCR employed 60 Vbeta and 13 Jbeta primers. Measured with immunoSEQ multiplex PCR; TCRdb has only the in-frame clones, and not every one. This sample has over 130,000 clones; roughly four fifths occur once, and the top ten carry 1.4%. The sample was PBMCs. The receptor source for this set is a young man in good health and CMV-seropositive.

The chain has TRBV7-9 and TRBJ1-2; a weak D match, TRBD1 (5 bases). The ends were cut back, 5 bases at V and 2 bases at J, with 9 bases in the middle. CDR1 and CDR2 (germline): SEHNR, FQNEAQ (reference sequence). This CDR3 comprises 13 residues. CDR3 bases: TGTGCCAGCAGCCCACAGGAGAACTATGGCTACACCTTC. Translated: CASSPQENYGYTF.

The genes are TRBV13 and TRBJ1-4; maybe TRBD1 (6 bases). Trimming shortened V by 2 bases and J by 10 bases, and 14 bases separated the two germline ends. This CDR3 is 14 amino acids long. Germline assignment: CDR1 PRHDT and CDR2 FYEKMQ (reference sequence). CDR3 loop: CASSLSGVQGKLFF. Written as DNA, the CDR3 is TGTGCCAGCAGCTTATCAGGGGTTCAGGGAAAACTGTTTTTT.

The chain links TRBV2 to TRBJ2-5, with TRBD2 identical over 8 bases. The CDR3 is 15 amino acids. J lost 4 bases, V lost 6 bases, and 10 bases had no gene match. Germline V CDR1 and CDR2: SNHLY, FYNNEI. This chain's CDR3 is CASRSAGAGGETQYF. CDR3 bases: TGTGCCAGCAGATCAGCGGGAGCCGGTGGAGAGACCCAGTACTTC. Full variable domain (missing parts from reference TRBV2 and TRBJ2-5): EPEVTQTPSHQVTQMGQEVILRCVPISNHLYFYWYRQILGQKVEFLVSFYNNEISEKSEIFDDQFSVERPDGSNFTLKIRSTKLEDSAMYFCASRSAGAGGETQYFGPGTRLLVL.

The chain uses TRBV4-1 and TRBJ2-2; 7 positions agree with TRBD1. V was clipped by 4 bases and J by 7 bases; unmatched bases: 9. The length of the CDR3 is 15 residues. Germline CDR1 is MGHRA and CDR2 is YSYEKL. The CDR3 reads CASSPYRQGGGELFF. As DNA, the CDR3 is TGCGCCAGCAGCCCGTACCGACAGGGCGGCGGGGAGCTGTTTTTT.

This chain links TRBV28 with TRBJ2-1; TRBD2 matches at 8 bases. V gave up 3 bases and J gave up 9 bases; unmatched junction bases: 25. CDR3 length: 20 amino acids. The germline gives CDR1 MDHEN, CDR2 SYDVKM. The CDR3 nucleotides are TGTGCCAGCAGTTTGTCATTTTACGGAAGCGGGGGAGGTTCGGTAGGTGAGCAGTTCTTC. This codes for CASSLSFYGSGGGSVGEQFF.

This chain uses TRBV6-6 with TRBJ1-6, with D possibly being TRBD1 (5 bases). The CDR3 consists of 14 residues. Per germline, CDR1 MNHNY and CDR2 SVGAGI (reference sequence). Trimming stripped 6 bases from V and 5 bases from J, with 11 bases between. DNA for the CDR3: TGTGCCAGCAGGGGGGGGACGGATAATTCACCCCTCCACTTT. This gives the protein CASRGGTDNSPLHF.

The chain combines TRBV9 with TRBJ1-1; 7 bases match TRBD1. This CDR3 has 14 amino acids. Germline CDR1 and CDR2: SGDLS and YYNGEE. Germline trimming cut 6 bases from V and 1 base from J; bases unmatched to any gene: 6. This CDR3 reads CASNPGQRNTEAFF. The DNA of the CDR3 is TGTGCCAGCAACCCGGGACAGAGGAACACTGAAGCTTTCTTT.

Regarding this clone: A junction boundary mismatches the germline segment, possibly from a read error. The rearrangement joins TRBV19 to TRBJ1-2; D may be TRBD1 (6 bases). CDR1 and CDR2 (germline): LNHDA, SQIVND (reference sequence). CDR3 size: 10 residues. CDR3 loop: CASRLQGLHF. CDR3 in DNA: TGTGCCAGTAGACTACAGGGCTTGCACTTC.

The chain is built from TRBV27 and TRBJ1-1; D not resolved. The V end was cut by 6 bases, the J end by 1 base, with 12 bases between. Germline CDR1 and CDR2: MNHEY and SMNVEV (reference sequence). The CDR3 totals 14 residues. The CDR3: CASRALLWNTEAFF. CDR3 nucleotide sequence: TGTGCCAGCAGAGCCCTCCTTTGGAACACTGAAGCTTTCTTT.

In this sample, this clone turned up a few times. V is TRBV6-6 and J is TRBJ2-1; 7 positions agree with TRBD1. Looked up from germline, CDR1 is MNHNY and CDR2 is SVGAGI (reference sequence). Germline trimming cut 5 bases from V and 4 bases from J; bases unmatched to any gene: 8. This CDR3 contains 15 residues. The CDR3, as DNA: TGTGCCAGCAGTAAGGAAGGACAGGAGTACAATGAGCAGTTCTTC. Protein sequence: CASSKEGQEYNEQFF.

V gene TRBV15 combines with J gene TRBJ2-3; 12 bases map to TRBD2. The junction had 3 bases not matched to a gene; V was cut back by 5 bases and J by 3 bases. Germline assignment: CDR1 LNHNV and CDR2 YYDKDF (reference sequence). The CDR3 spans 15 residues. CDR3 nucleotide sequence: TGTGCCACCAGCTCTAGCGGGGGGGGTACAGATACGCAGTATTTT. The encoded protein is CATSSSGGGTDTQYF.

V and J are TRBV4-1 and TRBJ2-7, with 10 bases lining up with TRBD2. The CDR3 is made up of 16 amino acids. Germline V gene sequence: CDR1 MGHRA, CDR2 YSYEKL. Trimming at V came to 0 bases and at J to 6 bases, leaving 8 bases not matched to a gene. CDR3 DNA sequence: TGCGCCAGCAGCCAAGACCCCCTAGCGGGAGTCTCCGAGCAGTACTTC. It is translated as CASSQDPLAGVSEQYF.

The genes are TRBV19 and TRBJ1-5; a weak D match, TRBD1 (6 bases). Germline loops: CDR1 LNHDA, CDR2 SQIVND (reference sequence). The CDR3 extends over 16 amino acids. Trimming removed 1 base from V and 7 bases from J, with 17 bases in between. The CDR3 loop reads CASSIGVGGEHQPQHF. The CDR3, as DNA: TGTGCCAGTAGTATAGGTGTAGGGGGTGAGCACCAGCCCCAGCATTTT.

The chain carries TRBV28 and TRBJ1-4; D possibly corresponds to TRBD1 (5 bases). The V gene's germline CDR1 is MDHEN and CDR2 SYDVKM. This CDR3 region has 15 residues. V was pared by 6 bases and J by 0 bases, with 11 bases between. The CDR3 DNA sequence: TGTGCCAGCAGCCTAGCGGGGGCAACTAATGAAAAACTGTTTTTT. It encodes CASSLAGATNEKLFF.

This chain links TRBV6-6 with TRBJ2-7; TRBD2 matches at 7 bases. The trim removed 5 bases at V and 6 bases at J, leaving 16 bases unmatched. CDR3 length: 16 residues. The germline V gene has CDR1 MNHNY and CDR2 SVGAGI (reference sequence). The CDR3 sequence is CASSRPSGVTGGEQYF. The CDR3 DNA reads as TGTGCCAGCAGTCGACCCTCCGGGGTGACGGGGGGCGAGCAGTACTTC.

This clone came up once. The rearrangement links TRBV18 to TRBJ2-7; 13 bases match TRBD2. Germline-derived CDR1 and CDR2 are KGHSH and LQKENI. This CDR3 has 15 amino acids. V shed 6 bases, J shed 5 bases, and the junction held 7 bases outside the gene matches. The chain's CDR3 is CASSGGLAGFDEQYF. CDR3 bases: TGTGCCAGCTCGGGGGGACTAGCGGGATTCGACGAGCAGTACTTC.

The rearrangement links TRBV29-1 to TRBJ2-3, with TRBD2 matching over 7 bases. CDR3 length equals 14 residues. Germline-derived CDR1 and CDR2 are SQVTM and ANQGSEA. V dropped 2 bases and J dropped 2; count of bases not matched to a gene: 4. The CDR3 sequence: CSVESGTLTDTQYF. The CDR3 region has the DNA TGCAGCGTTGAAAGCGGGACCCTCACAGATACGCAGTATTTT.

The chain couples TRBV7-9 to TRBJ2-1; the match to TRBD2 covers 8 bases. Germline lookup yields CDR1 SEHNR and CDR2 FQNEAQ (reference sequence). The CDR3 is 12 residues long. The V segment lost 11 bases and the J segment 0 bases; nucleotides outside the gene matches: 0. In nucleotides, the CDR3 is TGTGCCGGGACTAGCTCCTACAATGAGCAGTTCTTC. Residues: CAGTSSYNEQFF.

Notes on this clone: One end of the junction is discordant with germline, which a read error may explain. The chain joins TRBV7-9 to TRBJ2-1; D gene ambiguous. Germline lookup yields CDR1 SEHNR and CDR2 FQNEAQ (reference sequence). This CDR3 is 12 amino acids long. The DNA of the CDR3 is TGTTCCAGCAGCTCCCCCCGGAATGAGCAGTTCTTC. It is translated as CSSSSPRNEQFF.

V gene TRBV9 combines with J gene TRBJ1-2; a weak D match, TRBD1 (5 bases). Germline CDR1 is SGDLS and CDR2 is YYNGEE. Deletions cut 0 bases from V and 6 bases from J, with 9 bases between. There are 13 residues in the CDR3. Written as DNA, the CDR3 is TGTGCCAGCAGCGTAGCAGGGCTGCATGGCTACACCTTC. Its protein product is CASSVAGLHGYTF.

J is TRBJ1-2 and V is TRBV2; 7 bases are a match to TRBD1. Trimming took 6 bases from V and 6 from J; bases not matched to a gene: 10. The germline V gene encodes CDR1 SNHLY and CDR2 FYNNEI. The CDR3 length is 14 residues. The CDR3 sequence: CASSVRQGMDGYTF. The CDR3 nucleotides read TGTGCCAGCAGCGTTCGACAGGGAATGGATGGCTACACCTTC.

The chain recombines TRBV7-2 with TRBJ2-7; TRBD2 aligns across 9 bases. The germline V gene has CDR1 SGHTA and CDR2 FQGNSA. With V trimmed by 5 bases and J by 2 bases, 4 bases remained unmatched. This CDR3 region has 14 residues. The CDR3 sequence is CASSLGTSPYEQYF. In nucleotides, the CDR3 is TGTGCCAGCAGCCTCGGGACTAGCCCCTACGAGCAGTACTTC.

This rearrangement joins TRBV21-1 to TRBJ2-2; the table's D call, TRBD2, has no DNA check behind it. TRBV21-1 corresponds to a pseudogene. This CDR3 comprises 16 residues. The CDR3 sequence is CASSKARRLNTGELFF. For the CDR3, the DNA is TGTGCCAGCAGCAAAGCGCGGAGGCTCAACACCGGGGAGCTGTTTTTT.

There are a few counts of this clone. The V gene is TRBV25-1, the J gene TRBJ1-1, with no clear D. V lost 3 bases to trimming and J lost 8 bases, with 7 bases between them. The CDR3 totals 11 residues. The germline V gene has CDR1 MGHDK and CDR2 SYGVNS. The CDR3 protein is CASSDGREAFF. Written as DNA, the CDR3 is TGTGCCAGCAGTGATGGCAGGGAAGCTTTCTTT.

J is TRBJ2-7 and V is TRBV11-3; 7 bases are a match to TRBD1. Germline-derived CDR1 and CDR2 are SGHNT and YENEEA. The CDR3 has 14 residues. The V gene end was trimmed by 4 bases and the J gene end by 4 bases; junction bases not matched to a gene: 7. CDR3 loop: CASSSPTGPYEQYF. CDR3 DNA: TGTGCCAGCAGCTCCCCGACAGGGCCATACGAGCAGTACTTC.

The chain combines TRBV9 with TRBJ2-3; the D gene is possibly TRBD2 (7 bases). Germline V lookup: CDR1 SGDLS, CDR2 YYNGEE. The CDR3 sequence is 14 residues long. The V and J ends lost 3 bases and 2 bases respectively, with 10 bases between them. CDR3 region: CASSEAGATDTQYF. The DNA for the CDR3 is TGTGCCAGCAGCGAGGCGGGGGCCACAGATACGCAGTATTTT.

The chain links TRBV5-6 to TRBJ1-5, with 9 nucleotides matching TRBD1. V gave up 4 bases and J gave up 7 bases; unmatched junction bases: 6. The CDR3 is 14 amino acids. Germline CDR1 SGHDT, CDR2 YYEEEE. CDR3 sequence reads: CASSTRDRAQPQHF. The DNA of the CDR3 is TGTGCCAGCAGCACCCGGGACAGGGCGCAGCCCCAGCATTTT.

The table lists this clone with a few counts. V is TRBV6-1 and J is TRBJ1-1; 10 nucleotides line up with TRBD1. Germline V gene lookup returns CDR1 MNHNS and CDR2 SASEGT. With 6 bases clipped from V and 4 bases from J, the junction kept 5 bases outside the gene matches. This CDR3 has 14 amino acids. The CDR3 DNA follows: TGTGCCAGCAGGATAGGACAGGGGGGCACTGAAGCTTTCTTT. This sequence encodes CASRIGQGGTEAFF.

The genes are TRBV11-3 and TRBJ2-3; the match to TRBD2 covers 7 bases. The CDR3 has 16 amino acids. Germline CDR1 SGHNT, CDR2 YENEEA. Trimming took 0 bases from V and 3 from J; bases not matched to a gene: 6. CDR3 protein: CASSLEAGRVTDTQYF. In nucleotides, the CDR3 is TGTGCCAGCAGCTTAGAAGCGGGGCGCGTAACAGATACGCAGTATTTT.

The rearrangement joins TRBV20-1 to TRBJ2-7; the match to TRBD2 covers 9 bases. Unmatched junction bases numbered 0, after V lost 3 bases and J lost 6 bases. The CDR3 sequence is 11 residues long. The germline gives CDR1 DFQATT, CDR2 SNEGSKA (reference sequence). CDR3 DNA: TGCAGTGCTAGGGGACTAGCCGAGCAGTACTTC. Protein sequence: CSARGLAEQYF.

The V and J genes are TRBV27 and TRBJ2-3; 9 nucleotides line up with TRBD2. CDR1 is MNHEY, CDR2 SMNVEV, per germline (reference sequence). V shed 2 bases and J 2 bases; nucleotides not matched to a gene: 2. The CDR3 sequence is 15 residues long. In DNA form, the CDR3 reads TGTGCCAGCAGTTTAGGCGGGGGGGTCACAGATACGCAGTATTTT. It translates to CASSLGGGVTDTQYF.

This chain joins TRBV18 and TRBJ2-7, with 10 bases matching TRBD1. J was trimmed by 3 bases and V by 5 bases; bases with no gene match: 7. The CDR3 covers 15 residues. Germline CDR1 and CDR2: KGHSH and LQKENI. The CDR3 here is CASSVTGTGDYEQYF. Here the CDR3 DNA reads TGTGCCAGCTCAGTCACCGGGACAGGGGACTACGAGCAGTACTTC.